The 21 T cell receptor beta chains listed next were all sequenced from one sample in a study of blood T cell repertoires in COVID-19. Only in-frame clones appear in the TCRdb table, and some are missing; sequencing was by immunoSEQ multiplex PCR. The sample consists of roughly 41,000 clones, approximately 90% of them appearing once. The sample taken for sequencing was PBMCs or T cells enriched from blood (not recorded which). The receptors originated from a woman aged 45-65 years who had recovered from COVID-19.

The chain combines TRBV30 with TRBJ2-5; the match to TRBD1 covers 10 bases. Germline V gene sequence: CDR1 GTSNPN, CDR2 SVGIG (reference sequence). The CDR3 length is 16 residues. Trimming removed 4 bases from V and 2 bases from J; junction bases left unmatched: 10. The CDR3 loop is CAWNPGTGDSQETQYF. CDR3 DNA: TGTGCCTGGAACCCCGGGACAGGGGATTCTCAAGAGACCCAGTACTTC.

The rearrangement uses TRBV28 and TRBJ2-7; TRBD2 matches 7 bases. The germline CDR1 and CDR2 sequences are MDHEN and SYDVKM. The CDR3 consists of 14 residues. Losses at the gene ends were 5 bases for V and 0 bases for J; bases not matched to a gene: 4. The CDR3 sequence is CASSPGTNSYEQYF. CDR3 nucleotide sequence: TGTGCCAGCAGTCCAGGGACTAACTCCTACGAGCAGTACTTC. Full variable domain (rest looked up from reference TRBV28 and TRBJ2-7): DVKVTQSSRYLVKRTGEKVFLECVQDMDHENMFWYRQDPGLGLRLIYFSYDVKMKEKGDIPEGYSVSREKKERFSLILESASTNQTSMYLCASSPGTNSYEQYFGPGTRLTVT.

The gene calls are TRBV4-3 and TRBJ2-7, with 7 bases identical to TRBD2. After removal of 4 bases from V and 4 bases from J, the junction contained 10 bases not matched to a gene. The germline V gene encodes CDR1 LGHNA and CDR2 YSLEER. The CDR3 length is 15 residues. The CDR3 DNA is TGCGCCAGCAGCCCCCGACGGGGGAGGGATTACGAGCAGTACTTC. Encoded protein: CASSPRRGRDYEQYF.

The CDR3: CASSPLAGNTGELFF. The CDR3 coding sequence is TGTGCCAGCAGCCCCTTAGCGGGTAACACCGGGGAGCTGTTTTTT. The rearrangement uses TRBV7-2 and TRBJ2-2, with 7 bases matching TRBD2. This CDR3 contains 15 residues. V lost 5 bases to trimming and J lost 2 bases; unmatched junction nucleotides: 5. Germline assignment: CDR1 SGHTA and CDR2 FQGNSA.

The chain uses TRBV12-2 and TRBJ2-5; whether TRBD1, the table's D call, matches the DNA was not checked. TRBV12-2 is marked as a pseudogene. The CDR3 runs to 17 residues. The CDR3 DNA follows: TGTGCAAGTCGCTTTAAGCAGGGGCGAAAGTACCAAGAGACCCAGTACTTC. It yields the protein CASRFKQGRKYQETQYF.

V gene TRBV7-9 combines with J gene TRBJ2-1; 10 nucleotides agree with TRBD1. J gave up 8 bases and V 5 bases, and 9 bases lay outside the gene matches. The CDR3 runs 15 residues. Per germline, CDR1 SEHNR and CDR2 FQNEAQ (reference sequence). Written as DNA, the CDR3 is TGTGCCAGCAGCCCCCGGGACAGGGGTACGGATGAGCAGTTCTTC. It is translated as CASSPRDRGTDEQFF.

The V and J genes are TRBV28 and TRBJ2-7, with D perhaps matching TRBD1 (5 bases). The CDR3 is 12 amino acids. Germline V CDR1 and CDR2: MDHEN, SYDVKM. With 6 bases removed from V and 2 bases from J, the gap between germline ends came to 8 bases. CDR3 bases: TGTGCCAGCAGCGCAGGGCCCTACGAGCAGTACTTC. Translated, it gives CASSAGPYEQYF.

The CDR3 loop reads CSVYSNNEQFF. DNA for the CDR3: TGCAGCGTTTACAGCAACAATGAGCAGTTCTTC. This chain uses TRBV29-1 with TRBJ2-1; D ambiguous. CDR1 and CDR2 (germline): SQVTM, ANQGSEA. The CDR3 consists of 11 residues. The germline V and J ends were trimmed by 5 bases and 5 bases, with 7 bases remaining between them.

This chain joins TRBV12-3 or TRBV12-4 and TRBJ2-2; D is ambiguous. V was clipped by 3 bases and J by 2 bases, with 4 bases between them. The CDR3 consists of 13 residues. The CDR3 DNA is TGTGCCAGCAGTTTCTCCAACACCGGGGAGCTGTTTTTT. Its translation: CASSFSNTGELFF.

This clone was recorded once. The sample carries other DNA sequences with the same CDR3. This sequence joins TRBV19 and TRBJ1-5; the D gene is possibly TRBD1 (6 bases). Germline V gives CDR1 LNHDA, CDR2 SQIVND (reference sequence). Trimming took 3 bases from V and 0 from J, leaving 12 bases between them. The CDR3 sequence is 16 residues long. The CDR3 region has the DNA TGTGCCAGTAGTATCCAGGGGTCCTATAGCAATCAGCCCCAGCATTTT. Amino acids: CASSIQGSYSNQPQHF.

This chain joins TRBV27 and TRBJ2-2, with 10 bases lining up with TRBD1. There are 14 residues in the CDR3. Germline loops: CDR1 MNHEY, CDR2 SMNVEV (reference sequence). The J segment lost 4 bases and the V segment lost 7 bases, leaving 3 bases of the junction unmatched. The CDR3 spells CASTWTGGTGELFF. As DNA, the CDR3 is TGTGCCAGCACCTGGACAGGGGGCACCGGGGAGCTGTTTTTT.

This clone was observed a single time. The CDR3 protein is CASSLSSTGELFF. The CDR3 nucleotides read TGTGCCAGCAGCTTAAGTAGTACCGGGGAGCTGTTTTTT. The V call is TRBV7-9, the J call TRBJ2-2; unclear D gene. Per germline, CDR1 SEHNR and CDR2 FQNEAQ (reference sequence). This CDR3 contains 13 residues. Deletions cut 2 bases from V and 5 bases from J, with 6 bases between.

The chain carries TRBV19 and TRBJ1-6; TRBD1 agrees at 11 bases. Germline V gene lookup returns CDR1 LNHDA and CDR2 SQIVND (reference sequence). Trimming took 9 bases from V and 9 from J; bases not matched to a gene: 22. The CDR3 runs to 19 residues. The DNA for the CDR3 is TGTGCCAGCCGTTTTCCTTCGGGACAGGGGGATCAGGTGGCTTCACCCCTCCACTTT. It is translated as CASRFPSGQGDQVASPLHF. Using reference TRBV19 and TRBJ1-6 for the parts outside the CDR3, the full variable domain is DGGITQSPKYLFRKEGQNVTLSCEQNLNHDAMYWYRQDPGQGLRLIYYSQIVNDFQKGDIAEGYSVSREKKESFPLTVTSAQKNPTAFYLCASRFPSGQGDQVASPLHFGNGTRLTVT.

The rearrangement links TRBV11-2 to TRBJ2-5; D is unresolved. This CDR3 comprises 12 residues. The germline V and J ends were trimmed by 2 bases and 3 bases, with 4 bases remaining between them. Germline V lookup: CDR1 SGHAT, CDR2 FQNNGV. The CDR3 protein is CASSLTEETQYF. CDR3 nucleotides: TGTGCCAGCAGCTTAACAGAAGAGACCCAGTACTTC.

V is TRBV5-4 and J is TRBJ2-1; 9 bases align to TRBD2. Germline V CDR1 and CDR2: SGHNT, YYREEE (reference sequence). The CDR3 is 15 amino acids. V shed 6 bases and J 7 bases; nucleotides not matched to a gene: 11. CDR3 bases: TGTGCCAGCACCCCCGGCGGGGGGGTAATAAATGAGCAGTTCTTC. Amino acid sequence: CASTPGGGVINEQFF.

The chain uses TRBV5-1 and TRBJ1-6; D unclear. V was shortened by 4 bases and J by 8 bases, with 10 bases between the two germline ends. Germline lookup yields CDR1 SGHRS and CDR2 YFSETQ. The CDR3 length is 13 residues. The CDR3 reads CASSGLLDSPLHF. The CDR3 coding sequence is TGCGCCAGCAGCGGACTACTAGATTCACCCCTCCACTTT.

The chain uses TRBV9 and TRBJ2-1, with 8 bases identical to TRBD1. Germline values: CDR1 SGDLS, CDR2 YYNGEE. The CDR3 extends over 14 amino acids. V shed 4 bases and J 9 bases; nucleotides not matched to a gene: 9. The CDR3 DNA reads TGTGCCAGCAGCACCATTGACAGGGGTGGTGAGCAGTTCTTC. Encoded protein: CASSTIDRGGEQFF.

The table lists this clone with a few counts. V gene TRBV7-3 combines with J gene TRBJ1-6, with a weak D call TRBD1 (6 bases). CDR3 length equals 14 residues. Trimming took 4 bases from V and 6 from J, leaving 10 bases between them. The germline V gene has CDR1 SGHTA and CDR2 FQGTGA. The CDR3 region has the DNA TGTGCCAGCAGCTCAGGACAGAGTAATTCACCCCTCCACTTT. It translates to CASSSGQSNSPLHF.

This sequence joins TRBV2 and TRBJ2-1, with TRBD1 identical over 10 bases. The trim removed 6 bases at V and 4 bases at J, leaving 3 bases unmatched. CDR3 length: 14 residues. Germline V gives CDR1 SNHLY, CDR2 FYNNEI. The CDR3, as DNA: TGTGCCAGCAGCGGACAGGGGGGGTACAATGAGCAGTTCTTC. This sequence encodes CASSGQGGYNEQFF.

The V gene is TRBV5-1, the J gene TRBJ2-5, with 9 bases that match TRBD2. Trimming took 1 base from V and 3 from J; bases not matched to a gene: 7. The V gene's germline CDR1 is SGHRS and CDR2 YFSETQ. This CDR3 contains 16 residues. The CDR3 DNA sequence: TGCGCCAGCAGCTTGTGGGGGGCTAGCGGGGAAGAGACCCAGTACTTC. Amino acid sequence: CASSLWGASGEETQYF.

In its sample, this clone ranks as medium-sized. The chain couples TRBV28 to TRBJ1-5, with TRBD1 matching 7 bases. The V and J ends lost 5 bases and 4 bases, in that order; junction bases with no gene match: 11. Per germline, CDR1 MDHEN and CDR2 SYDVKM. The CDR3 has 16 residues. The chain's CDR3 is CASSPPLTRGNQPQHF. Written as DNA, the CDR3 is TGTGCCAGCAGTCCGCCACTTACCAGGGGGAATCAGCCCCAGCATTTT.